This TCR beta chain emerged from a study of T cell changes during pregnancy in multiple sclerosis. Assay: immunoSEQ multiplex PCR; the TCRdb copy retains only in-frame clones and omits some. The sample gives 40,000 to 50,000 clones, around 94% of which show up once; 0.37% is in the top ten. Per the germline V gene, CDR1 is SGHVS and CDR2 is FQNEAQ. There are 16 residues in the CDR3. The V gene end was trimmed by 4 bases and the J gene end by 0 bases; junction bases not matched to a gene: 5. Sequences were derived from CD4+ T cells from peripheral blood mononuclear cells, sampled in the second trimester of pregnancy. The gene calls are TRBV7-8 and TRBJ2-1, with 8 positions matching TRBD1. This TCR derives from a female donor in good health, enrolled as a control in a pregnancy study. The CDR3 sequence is CASSYRTGSSYNEQFF. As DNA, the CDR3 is TGTGCCAGCAGCTACCGGACAGGGAGCTCCTACAATGAGCAGTTCTTC.